This is a list of T cell receptor beta chains from one sample in a study of response to subunit inactivated influenza vaccine. TCRdb processed the RT-PCR reads anew with MiXCR; each CDR3 protein has one entry. This table holds fewer than 800,000 distinct CDR3 sequences, 15% to 18% found once. The sample was PBMCs from blood, taken approximately 12 days after vaccination. These receptors were collected from a man aged 45-60 years who received an inactivated influenza vaccine. Both conserved end residues are part of each CDR3. A D gene is named only where the DNA matches it firmly. Expanded clones get a size class; other rows say once, few or many, or leave the size out.

v_call,d_call,j_call,clone_size,cdr3_nt,cdr3_aa
TRBV28,NA,TRBJ1-1,NA,TGTGCCAGCAGTTCCTGGGCCTGGAACACTGAAGCTTTCTTT,CASSSWAWNTEAFF
TRBV9,NA,TRBJ2-1,few,TGTGCCAGCAGCGTAGTGTCTGGTGAGCAGTTCTTC,CASSVVSGEQFF
TRBV20-1,NA,TRBJ1-6,NA,TGCAGTGCTAGGGACCACAGGGTCCGAGGATCACCCCTCCACTTT,CSARDHRVRGSPLHF
TRBV20-1,TRBD2,TRBJ2-1,NA,TGCAGTGCTGAGGGACTAGCGGGGGGGCCCGGATGGGTCAATGAGCAGTTCTTC,CSAEGLAGGPGWVNEQFF
TRBV10-3,NA,TRBJ2-1,NA,TGTGCCACTGGACCATACAATGAGCAGTTCTTC,CATGPYNEQFF
TRBV28,NA,TRBJ2-3,few,TGTGCCAGCAACGACCCAGGGGCGCGGAGCACAGATACGCAGTATTTT,CASNDPGARSTDTQYF
TRBV7-6,NA,TRBJ1-1,NA,TGTGCCAGCAGCTTAGGGGTTATGGGGACTGAAGCTTTCTTT,CASSLGVMGTEAFF
TRBV24-1,NA,TRBJ2-1,few,TGTGCCACCAGTGATTTGAAGGGTTTTGTCAATGAGCAGTTCTTC,CATSDLKGFVNEQFF
TRBV20-1,NA,TRBJ2-4,few,TGCAGTGCTAGAGATCGAGGGGACCAAAACATTCAGTACTTC,CSARDRGDQNIQYF
TRBV28,NA,TRBJ2-6,few,TGTGCCAGCAGTTTACACTCTGGGGCCAACGTCCTGACTTTC,CASSLHSGANVLTF
TRBV5-1,NA,TRBJ2-2,few,TGCGCCAGTCGGCGGGTAGCGGCGAACACCGGGGAGCTGTTTTTT,CASRRVAANTGELFF
TRBV6-5,NA,TRBJ2-1,many,TGTGCCAGCAGTTACCAACCTTTGGGGAATGAGCAGTTCTTC,CASSYQPLGNEQFF
TRBV5-5,NA,TRBJ2-2,few,TGTGCCAGCAGCTTGGAGGACGCCGGAGAGCTGTTTTTT,CASSLEDAGELFF
TRBV20-1,NA,TRBJ1-5,NA,TGCAGTGCTAGTGGCGCCAATCAGCCCCAGCATTTT,CSASGANQPQHF
TRBV30,NA,TRBJ2-3,few,TGTGCCTGGAATCAGGCCCATACGCAGTATTTT,CAWNQAHTQYF
TRBV30,NA,TRBJ2-7,few,TGTGCCTGGAGCGCCCTTGGGACCGAGCAGTACTTC,CAWSALGTEQYF
TRBV6-2/TRBV6-3,TRBD1,TRBJ2-5,NA,TGTGCCAGCAGTTACAGCGACAGGGTGGGTCCAGAGACCCAGTACTTC,CASSYSDRVGPETQYF
TRBV5-1,TRBD2,TRBJ2-4,few,TGCGCCAGCTGTCTAGCGGGAGGGCCTAAAAACATTCAGTACTTC,CASCLAGGPKNIQYF
TRBV28,NA,TRBJ1-1,few,TGTGCCAGCAGTTCCCCCGGTACACGGAAGAACACTGAAGCTTTCTTT,CASSSPGTRKNTEAFF
TRBV18,TRBD1,TRBJ2-1,NA,TGTGCCAGCTCACCACTTAACGGCAGGCAGGGGGTGGCCTTCAATGAGCAGTTCTTC,CASSPLNGRQGVAFNEQFF
TRBV9,TRBD2,TRBJ2-1,NA,TGTGCCAGCAGCCCCAGGGGAGCGGGGGGGCCGAAGGAGCAGTTCTTC,CASSPRGAGGPKEQFF
TRBV7-2,TRBD1,TRBJ1-2,NA,TGTGCCAGCACCCCCGACAGGGGGAATGGCTACACCTTC,CASTPDRGNGYTF
TRBV20-1,NA,TRBJ2-7,NA,TGCAGTGCTAGCGTCACGAAGATCTACGAGCAGTACTTC,CSASVTKIYEQYF
TRBV28,TRBD2,TRBJ2-5,NA,TGTGCCAGCAGTCTTTTAGCGGGAGGGACCCAAGAGACCCAGTACTTC,CASSLLAGGTQETQYF
TRBV14,TRBD2,TRBJ2-3,few,TGTGCCAGCAAGAGCGGGATTAGCACAGATACGCAGTATTTT,CASKSGISTDTQYF
TRBV14,NA,TRBJ2-2,few,TGTGCCAGTCCCTTCGAGGGACAAGAAACCGGGGAGCTGTTTTTT,CASPFEGQETGELFF
TRBV2,NA,TRBJ1-2,NA,TGTGCCAGCAGTCGGGTCCTTTGGTATGGCTACACCTTC,CASSRVLWYGYTF
TRBV7-8,NA,TRBJ2-1,NA,TGTGCCAGCAGCTTAGGTCAGGGGCTCGGCGATGAGCAGTTCTTC,CASSLGQGLGDEQFF
TRBV20-1,TRBD2,TRBJ2-7,NA,TGCAGTGCTAGAGATAGCGGGAGCGGGAGCGCCTACGAGCAGTACTTC,CSARDSGSGSAYEQYF
TRBV6-5,NA,TRBJ2-5,few,TGTGCCAGCAGTTGGAGGGAAAAAGAGACCCAGTACTTC,CASSWREKETQYF
TRBV28,NA,TRBJ2-7,NA,TGTGCCAGCAGTTCCGGGACCCCTAATGGGGAGCAGTACTTC,CASSSGTPNGEQYF
TRBV15,NA,TRBJ2-7,NA,TGTGCCACCAGCAGAGACACCCGTAGGTACGAGCAGTACTTC,CATSRDTRRYEQYF
TRBV29-1,NA,TRBJ2-1,few,TGCAGCGTCCAGCGCGGACGTAACAATGAGCAGTTCTTC,CSVQRGRNNEQFF
TRBV29-1,NA,TRBJ1-1,many,TGCAGCGCAAGTAGGAACACTGAAGCTTTCTTT,CSASRNTEAFF
TRBV9,NA,TRBJ2-2,few,TGTGCCAGCAGCGTAGGGCACTCTGCCACCGGGGAGCTGTTTTTT,CASSVGHSATGELFF